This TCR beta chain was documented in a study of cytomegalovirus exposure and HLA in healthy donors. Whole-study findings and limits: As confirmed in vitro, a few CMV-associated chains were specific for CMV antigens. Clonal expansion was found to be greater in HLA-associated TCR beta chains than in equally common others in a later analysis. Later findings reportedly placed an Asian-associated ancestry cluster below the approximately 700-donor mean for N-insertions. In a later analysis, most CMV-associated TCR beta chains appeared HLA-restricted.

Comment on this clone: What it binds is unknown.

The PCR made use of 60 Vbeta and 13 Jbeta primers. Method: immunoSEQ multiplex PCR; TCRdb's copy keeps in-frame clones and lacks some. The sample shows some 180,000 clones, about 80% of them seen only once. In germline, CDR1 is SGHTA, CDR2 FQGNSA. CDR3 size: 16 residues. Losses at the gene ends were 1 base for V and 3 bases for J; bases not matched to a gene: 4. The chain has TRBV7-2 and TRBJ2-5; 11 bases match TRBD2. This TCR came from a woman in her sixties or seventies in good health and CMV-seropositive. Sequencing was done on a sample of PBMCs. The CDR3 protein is CASSLGLAGIEETQYF. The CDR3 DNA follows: TGTGCCAGCAGCTTAGGACTAGCGGGGATCGAAGAGACCCAGTACTTC.